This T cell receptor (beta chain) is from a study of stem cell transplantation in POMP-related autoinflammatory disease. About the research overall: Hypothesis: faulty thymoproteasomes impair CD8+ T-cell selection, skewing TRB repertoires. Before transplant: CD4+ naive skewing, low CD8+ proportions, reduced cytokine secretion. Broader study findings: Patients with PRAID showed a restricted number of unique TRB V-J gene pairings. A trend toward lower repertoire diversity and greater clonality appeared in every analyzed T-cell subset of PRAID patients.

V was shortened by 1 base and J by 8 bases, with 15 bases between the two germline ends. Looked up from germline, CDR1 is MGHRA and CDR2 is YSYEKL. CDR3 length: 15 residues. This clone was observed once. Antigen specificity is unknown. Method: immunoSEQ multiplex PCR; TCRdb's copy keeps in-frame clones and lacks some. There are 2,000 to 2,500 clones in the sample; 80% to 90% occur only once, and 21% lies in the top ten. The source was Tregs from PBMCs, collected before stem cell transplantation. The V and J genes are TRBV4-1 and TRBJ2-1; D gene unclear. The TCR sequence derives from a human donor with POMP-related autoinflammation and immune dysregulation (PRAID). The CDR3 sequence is CASSQGISPGDEQFF. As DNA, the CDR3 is TGCGCCAGCAGCCAAGGGATTTCCCCAGGAGATGAGCAGTTCTTC.